These 5 T cell receptor beta chains were sequenced from one sample in a study of cytomegalovirus exposure and HLA in healthy donors. The PCR had 60 Vbeta and 13 Jbeta primers. Assay: immunoSEQ multiplex PCR; the TCRdb copy retains only in-frame clones and omits some. The data show 200,000 to 250,000 clones, more than 65% seen once. The specimen was PBMCs. These receptors all stem from a man between 18 and 35 years old in good health and CMV-seronegative.

This rearrangement joins TRBV18 to TRBJ2-5, with 8 bases lining up with TRBD2. This CDR3 is 16 amino acids long. Germline values: CDR1 KGHSH, CDR2 LQKENI. V lost 5 bases and J lost 0; bases outside the gene matches: 8. In DNA, the CDR3 is TGTGCCAGCTCAACGTTGGGTAGCGGGAACCAAGAGACCCAGTACTTC. Its translation is CASSTLGSGNQETQYF.

The chain joins TRBV7-2 to TRBJ1-1, with D possibly TRBD1 on 5 matching bases. Germline values: CDR1 SGHTA, CDR2 FQGNSA. V lost 5 bases and J lost 4, with 11 bases in between. The CDR3 covers 13 residues. CDR3 sequence: CASSGGVGTEAFF. The DNA of the CDR3 is TGTGCCAGCAGCGGGGGGGTCGGCACTGAAGCTTTCTTT.

The CDR3 region has the DNA TGTGCCAGCAGGACTCTCACAGATACGCAGTATTTT. Residues: CASRTLTDTQYF. The chain joins TRBV28 to TRBJ2-3, with unresolved D. This CDR3 has 12 amino acids. Germline V gene data show CDR1 as MDHEN and CDR2 as SYDVKM. The V end lost 6 bases, the J end lost 2 bases, and 6 bases lay between the germline ends.

The chain is built from TRBV12-5 and TRBJ1-2, with 7 bases that match TRBD1. The CDR3 totals 13 residues. V was clipped by 1 base and J by 8 bases; unmatched bases: 4. CDR1 is LGHNT and CDR2 is FRNRAP in the germline V gene. CDR3 protein: CASGLEGGRGYTF. The CDR3, as DNA: TGTGCTAGTGGTTTGGAAGGGGGCCGGGGCTACACCTTC.

The genes are TRBV28 and TRBJ2-7; D gene ambiguous. Trimming shortened V by 2 bases and J by 7 bases, and 12 bases separated the two germline ends. This CDR3 comprises 13 residues. From germline, CDR1 is MDHEN and CDR2 SYDVKM. CDR3 residues: CASSLHRPLEQYF. The CDR3 nucleotides read TGTGCCAGCAGTTTACACAGACCCCTGGAGCAGTACTTC.